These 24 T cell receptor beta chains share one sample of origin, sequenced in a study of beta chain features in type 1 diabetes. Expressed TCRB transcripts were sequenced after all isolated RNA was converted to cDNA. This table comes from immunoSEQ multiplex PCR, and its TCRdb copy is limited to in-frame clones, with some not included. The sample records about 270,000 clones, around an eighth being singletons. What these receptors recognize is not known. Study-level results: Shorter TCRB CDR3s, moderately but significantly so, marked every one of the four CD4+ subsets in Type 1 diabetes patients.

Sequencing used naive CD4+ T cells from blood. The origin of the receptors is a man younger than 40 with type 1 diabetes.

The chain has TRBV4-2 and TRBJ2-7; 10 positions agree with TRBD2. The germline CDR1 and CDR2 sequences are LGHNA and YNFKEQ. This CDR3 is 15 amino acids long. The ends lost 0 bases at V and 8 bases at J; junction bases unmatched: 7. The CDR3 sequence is CASSQDRAGGFQQYF. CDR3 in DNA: TGTGCCAGCAGCCAAGATCGAGCGGGGGGGTTTCAGCAGTACTTC.

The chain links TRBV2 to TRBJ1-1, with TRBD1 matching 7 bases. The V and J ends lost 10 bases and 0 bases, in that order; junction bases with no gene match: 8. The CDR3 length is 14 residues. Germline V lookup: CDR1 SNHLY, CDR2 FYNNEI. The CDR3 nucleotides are TGTGCCATGCAGAGACAGGGCCTGAACACTGAAGCTTTCTTT. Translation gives CAMQRQGLNTEAFF.

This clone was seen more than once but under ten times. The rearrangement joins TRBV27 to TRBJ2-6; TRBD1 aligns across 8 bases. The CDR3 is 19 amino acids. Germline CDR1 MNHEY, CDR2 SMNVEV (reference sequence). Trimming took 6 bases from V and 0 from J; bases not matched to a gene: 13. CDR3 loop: CASSRPGTGLLSGANVLTF. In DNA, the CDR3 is TGTGCCAGCAGCAGGCCCGGGACAGGCCTTCTCTCTGGGGCCAACGTCCTGACTTTC.

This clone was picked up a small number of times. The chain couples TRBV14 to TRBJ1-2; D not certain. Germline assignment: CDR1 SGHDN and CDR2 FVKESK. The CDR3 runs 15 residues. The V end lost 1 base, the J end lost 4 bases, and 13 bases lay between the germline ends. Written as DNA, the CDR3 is TGTGCCAGCAGCCAAGTCGTCGGCGGAGTCTATGGCTACACCTTC. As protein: CASSQVVGGVYGYTF.

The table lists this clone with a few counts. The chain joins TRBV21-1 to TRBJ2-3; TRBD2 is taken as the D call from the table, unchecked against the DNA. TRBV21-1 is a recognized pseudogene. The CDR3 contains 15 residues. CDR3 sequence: CASKKLRGGTDTQYF. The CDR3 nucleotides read TGTGCCAGCAAAAAGCTCCGGGGAGGCACAGATACGCAGTATTTT.

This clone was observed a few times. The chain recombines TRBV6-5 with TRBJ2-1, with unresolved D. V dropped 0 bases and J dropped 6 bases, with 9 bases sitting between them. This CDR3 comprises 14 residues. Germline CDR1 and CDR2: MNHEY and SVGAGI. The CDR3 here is CASSYSRKRNEQFF. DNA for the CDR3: TGTGCCAGCAGTTACTCGAGGAAGCGCAATGAGCAGTTCTTC.

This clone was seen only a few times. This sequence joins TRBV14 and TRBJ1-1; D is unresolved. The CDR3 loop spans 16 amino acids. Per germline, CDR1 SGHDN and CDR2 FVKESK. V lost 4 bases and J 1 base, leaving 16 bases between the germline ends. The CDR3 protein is CASSPTPGRKNTEAFF. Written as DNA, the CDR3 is TGTGCCAGCAGCCCCACACCCGGGAGGAAGAACACTGAAGCTTTCTTT.

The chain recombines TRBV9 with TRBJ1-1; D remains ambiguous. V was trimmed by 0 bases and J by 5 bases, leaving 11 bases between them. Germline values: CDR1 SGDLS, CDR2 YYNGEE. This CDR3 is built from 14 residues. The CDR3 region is CASSVGESRTEAFF. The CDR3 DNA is TGTGCCAGCAGCGTAGGAGAGTCGCGGACTGAAGCTTTCTTT.

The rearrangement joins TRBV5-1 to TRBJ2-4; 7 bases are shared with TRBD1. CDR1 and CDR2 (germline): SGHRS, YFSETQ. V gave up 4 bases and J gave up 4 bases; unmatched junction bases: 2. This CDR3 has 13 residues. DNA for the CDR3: TGCGCCAGCAGCGGGACAGAAAAAAACATTCAGTACTTC. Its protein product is CASSGTEKNIQYF.

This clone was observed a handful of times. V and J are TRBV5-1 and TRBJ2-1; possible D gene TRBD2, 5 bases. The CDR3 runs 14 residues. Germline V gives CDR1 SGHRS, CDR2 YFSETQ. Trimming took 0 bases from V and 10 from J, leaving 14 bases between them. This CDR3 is CASSLVHGVSEQFF. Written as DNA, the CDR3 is TGCGCCAGCAGCTTGGTACACGGGGTATCCGAGCAGTTCTTC.

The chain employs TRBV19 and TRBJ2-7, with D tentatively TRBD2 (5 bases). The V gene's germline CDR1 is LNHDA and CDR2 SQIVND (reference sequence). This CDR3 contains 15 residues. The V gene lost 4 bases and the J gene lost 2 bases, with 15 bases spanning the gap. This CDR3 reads CASSKRQILAYEQYF. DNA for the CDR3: TGTGCCAGTAGTAAGCGGCAGATACTCGCCTACGAGCAGTACTTC.

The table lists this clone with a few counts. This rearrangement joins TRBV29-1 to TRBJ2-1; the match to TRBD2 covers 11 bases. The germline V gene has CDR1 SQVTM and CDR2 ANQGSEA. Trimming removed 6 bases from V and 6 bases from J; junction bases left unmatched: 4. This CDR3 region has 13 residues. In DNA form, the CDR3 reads TGCAGCGTGGGGACTAGCGGTTTCAATGAGCAGTTCTTC. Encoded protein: CSVGTSGFNEQFF.

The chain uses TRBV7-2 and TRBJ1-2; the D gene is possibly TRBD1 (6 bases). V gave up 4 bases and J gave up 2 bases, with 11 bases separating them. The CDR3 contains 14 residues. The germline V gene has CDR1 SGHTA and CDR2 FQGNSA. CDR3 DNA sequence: TGTGCCAGCAGCTCACAAGGACAGAACTATGGCTACACCTTC. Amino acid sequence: CASSSQGQNYGYTF.

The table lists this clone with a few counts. CDR3 nucleotide sequence: TGTGCCAGCAGCGTTACTAGCGGCCGCTCAAACGAGCAGTACTTC. Encoded protein: CASSVTSGRSNEQYF. This sequence joins TRBV9 and TRBJ2-7; 8 bases agree with TRBD2. The germline CDR1 and CDR2 sequences are SGDLS and YYNGEE. This CDR3 contains 15 residues. V lost 2 bases to trimming and J lost 5 bases; unmatched junction nucleotides: 9.

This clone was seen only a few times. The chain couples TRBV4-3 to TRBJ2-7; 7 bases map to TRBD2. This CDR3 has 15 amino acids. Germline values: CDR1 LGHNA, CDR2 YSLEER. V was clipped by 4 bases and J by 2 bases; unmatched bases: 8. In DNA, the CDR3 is TGCGCCAGCAGCCGAGAGCGGGATCCCCCCTACGAGCAGTACTTC. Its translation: CASSRERDPPYEQYF.

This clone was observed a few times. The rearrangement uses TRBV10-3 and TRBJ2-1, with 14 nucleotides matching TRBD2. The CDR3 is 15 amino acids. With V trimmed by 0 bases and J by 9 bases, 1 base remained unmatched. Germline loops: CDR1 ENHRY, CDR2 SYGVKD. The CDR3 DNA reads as TGTGCCATCAGTGAGTCGACTAGCGGGAGGGTTGAGCAGTTCTTC. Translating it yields CAISESTSGRVEQFF.

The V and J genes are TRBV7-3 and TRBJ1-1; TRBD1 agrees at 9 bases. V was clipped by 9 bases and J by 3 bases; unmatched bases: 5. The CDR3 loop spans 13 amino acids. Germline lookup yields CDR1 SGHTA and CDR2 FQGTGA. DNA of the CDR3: TGTGCCAGTGGAACAGGGGGCCACACTGAAGCTTTCTTT. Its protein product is CASGTGGHTEAFF. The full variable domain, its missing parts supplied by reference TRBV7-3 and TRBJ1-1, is GAGVSQTPSNKVTEKGKYVELRCDPISGHTALYWYRQSLGQGPEFLIYFQGTGAADDSGLPNDRFFAVRPEGSVSTLKIQRTERGDSAVYLCASGTGGHTEAFFGQGTRLTVV.

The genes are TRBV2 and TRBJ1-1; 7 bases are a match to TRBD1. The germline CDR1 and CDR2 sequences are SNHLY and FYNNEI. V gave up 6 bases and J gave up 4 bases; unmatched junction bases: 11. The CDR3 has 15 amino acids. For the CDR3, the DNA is TGTGCCAGCAGGCCCGAACAGGGGTTCGTCACTGAAGCTTTCTTT. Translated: CASRPEQGFVTEAFF. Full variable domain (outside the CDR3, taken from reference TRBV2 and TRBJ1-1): EPEVTQTPSHQVTQMGQEVILRCVPISNHLYFYWYRQILGQKVEFLVSFYNNEISEKSEIFDDQFSVERPDGSNFTLKIRSTKLEDSAMYFCASRPEQGFVTEAFFGQGTRLTVV.

CDR3 coding DNA: TGTGCCAGCAGTAACGCGAACTATGGCTACACCTTC. Protein product: CASSNANYGYTF. The chain recombines TRBV6-6 with TRBJ1-2; D is unclear. Trimming shortened V by 5 bases and J by 2 bases, and 6 bases separated the two germline ends. The germline V gene encodes CDR1 MNHNY and CDR2 SVGAGI (reference sequence). CDR3 length: 12 amino acids.

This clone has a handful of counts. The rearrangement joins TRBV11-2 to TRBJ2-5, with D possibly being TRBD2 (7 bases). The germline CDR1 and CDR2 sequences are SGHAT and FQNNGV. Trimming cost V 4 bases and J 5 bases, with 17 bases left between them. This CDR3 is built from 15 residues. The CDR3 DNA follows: TGTGCCAGCAGCTCGGGGGGACTCCAGGGGGAGACCCAGTACTTC. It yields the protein CASSSGGLQGETQYF.

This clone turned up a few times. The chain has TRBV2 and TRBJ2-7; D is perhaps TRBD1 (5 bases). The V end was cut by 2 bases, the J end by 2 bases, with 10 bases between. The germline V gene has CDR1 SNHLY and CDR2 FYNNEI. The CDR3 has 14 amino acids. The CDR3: CASSEQGTTYEQYF. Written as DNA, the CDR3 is TGTGCCAGCAGTGAACAGGGAACTACCTACGAGCAGTACTTC.

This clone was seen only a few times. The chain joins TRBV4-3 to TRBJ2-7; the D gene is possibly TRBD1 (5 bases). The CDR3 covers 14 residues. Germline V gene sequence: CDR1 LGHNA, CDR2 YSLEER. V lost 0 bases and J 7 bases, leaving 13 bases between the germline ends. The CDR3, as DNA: TGCGCCAGCAGCCAAGACTATGGCCACAGGGAGCAGTACTTC. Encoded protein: CASSQDYGHREQYF.

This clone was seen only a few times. The CDR3 bases are TGCGCCAGCAGCCAAGATCCAGGCGGGAGGGCGTCCTACAATGAGCAGTTCTTC. This encodes CASSQDPGGRASYNEQFF. The chain uses TRBV4-3 and TRBJ2-1; 9 bases agree with TRBD2. This CDR3 spans 18 amino acids. Germline V gene sequence: CDR1 LGHNA, CDR2 YSLEER. The V gene end was trimmed by 0 bases and the J gene end by 1 base; junction bases not matched to a gene: 7.

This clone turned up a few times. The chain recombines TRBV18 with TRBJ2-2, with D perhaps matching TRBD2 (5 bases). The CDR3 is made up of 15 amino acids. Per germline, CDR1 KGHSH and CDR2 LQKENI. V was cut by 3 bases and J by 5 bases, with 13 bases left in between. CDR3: CASSPEVPGTGELFF. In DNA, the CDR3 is TGTGCCAGCTCACCCGAGGTACCGGGAACCGGGGAGCTGTTTTTT.